Given below is one T cell receptor (beta chain) in context. The sample holds a few counts of this clonotype. This clone's antigen is unknown. No base-level quality is on record; no much larger clone is a single base apart. Sequenced using an Illumina HiSeq 1500. The public reads were reanalyzed by TCRdb: fastp trimming at Q25, MiXCR alignment, in-frame beta chains only. Each CDR3 protein gets just one entry, which takes the most common genes and DNA from the rows behind it. The sample data list approximately 100,000 distinct CDR3 sequences, and roughly 39% of these were observed just once. In total, the top ten clones hold about three quarters of the sample. Read against the paper, the sample's treatment or condition label means: in vitro stimulation with specific CMV peptide epitopes to enrich CMV-specific T cells. The data derive from a study of T cell repertoires in cytomegalovirus infection (dated by TCRdb to between 2019 and 2020). Regarding the complete study: Recently identified HLA-C-restricted CMV epitopes, whose presentation resists viral immunomodulation, were targeted by peptide stimulations together with well-studied HLA-B-restricted epitopes. Donor HLA type was relevant to the analysis, because carriage of CMV infection together with the matching HLA type was indicated by public TCR beta signatures.

Broad study findings and their caveats: Carriers of CMV infection plus the relevant HLA type were discriminated by the cumulative frequency of public TCR beta family members in the study cohort and in an independent roughly 340-donor cohort. The ex vivo response was dominated by HLA-C-restricted CMV-specific TCR beta clonotypes, which also provided the single most frequent clonotype in two of eight donors.

Unmatched junction bases come to 14, with V trimmed by 8 bases and J by 3 bases. The germline V gene yields MNHNS for CDR1 and SASEGT for CDR2. Reading from cysteine to phenylalanine, the CDR3 counts 18 amino acids. Here the CDR3 DNA is all that survives: 54 bases in frame from base 1. The sequence is built from TRBV6-1 and TRBJ2-2, with 11 middle bases fitting TRBD1. Sequenced material: CD8+ T cells from cultured PBMCs, taken from culture after CMV antigen stimulation. This TCR derives from a human donor in good health (CMV status not recorded). Some clones in this sample may be carry-over from other donors' samples. CDR3 sequence: CASQNNSGTGGYTGELFF. Here is the DNA: TGTGCCAGCCAAAACAATTCCGGGACAGGGGGATACACCGGGGAGCTGTTTTTT.